This section outlines one T cell receptor (beta chain) sequence together with its context. This CDR3 is also generated by other DNA sequences in the sample. TCRdb keeps only in-frame clones here, not all; method: immunoSEQ multiplex PCR. The sample holds about 110,000 clones, around 82% seen once. This sample was taken from a study of blood T cell repertoires in COVID-19. As for the study in general: COVID-19 samples from acute and convalescent phases originated in the United States, Italy and Spain. The analysed material was cDNA or gDNA that came from T cells, B-cell-depleted T cells, or PBMCs.

The length of the CDR3 is 13 residues. Trimming pared 2 bases from V and 4 bases from J, leaving 8 bases between. The germline CDR1 and CDR2 sequences are MNHEY and SVGEGT. The receptor's source is a human donor in a cohort sampled during active COVID-19. What was sequenced was peripheral blood. The chain employs TRBV6-2 or TRBV6-3 and TRBJ1-1; D is undetermined. In DNA form, the CDR3 reads TGTGCCAGCAGTTACGGGGAGGGCACTGAAGCTTTCTTT. This gives the protein CASSYGEGTEAFF.